This T cell receptor (beta chain) was documented in a study of CD8 T cells in Susac syndrome. Random hexamers were used to reverse transcribe roughly 0.5 to 1 ug of RNA. TCRdb used MiXCR to reprocess the immunoSEQ multiplex PCR reads, holding one entry per CDR3 protein. The sample has approximately 210,000 distinct CDR3 sequences; about 96% are singletons. V gave up 2 bases and J gave up 5 bases, with 7 bases separating them. The CDR3 consists of 13 residues. Germline CDR1 and CDR2: MNHEY and SVGAGI. Negative isolation was used for CD8+ and CD4+ T cells and FACS enrichment for TEMRA cells. The rearrangement uses TRBV6-5 and TRBJ2-1; the D is unclear. The sequencing input was CD4+ T cells from PBMCs. This TCR came from a human donor with multiple sclerosis. Here the CDR3 reads CASSYMEHNEQFF. The CDR3 DNA is TGTGCCAGCAGTTACATGGAGCACAATGAGCAGTTCTTC.